These T cell receptor beta chains were read from a single sample in a study of cytomegalovirus exposure and HLA in healthy donors. This table comes from immunoSEQ multiplex PCR, and its TCRdb copy is limited to in-frame clones, with some not included. The top ten clones hold approximately 2.5% of a sample with about 200,000 clones, 75% to 90% of them seen once. Sequenced material: PBMCs. The receptors were sampled from a woman in her thirties or forties in good health and CMV-seronegative. CDR3s include the opening cysteine and the closing phenylalanine or tryptophan.

TRBV5-1,TRBJ2-5,CASSLRSSGNREETQYF
TRBV15,TRBJ2-3,CATRRGPRSTDTQYF
TRBV2,TRBJ2-1,CAMLGLAVNEQFF
TRBV29-1,TRBJ2-5,CSVEEASDPGTQYF
TRBV4-1,TRBJ2-6,CASSPGASGANVLTF
TRBV6-5,TRBJ2-1,CASSYSISNEQFF
TRBV6-5,TRBJ2-3,CASSYSGGRATDTQYF
TRBV4-2,TRBJ2-7,CASSQGQGTYEQYF
TRBV2,TRBJ2-5,CASSVGGRAKETQYF
TRBV7-3,TRBJ1-1,CASSLGAGNTEAFF
TRBV28,TRBJ1-3,CASSQTGYSGNTIYF
TRBV2,TRBJ2-7,CASSDPGQGRYEQYF
TRBV9,TRBJ2-7,CASSVAGRGSYEQYF
TRBV28,TRBJ1-1,CASRCRTGPCGAFF
TRBV28,TRBJ2-1,CASGISGSTYNEQFF
TRBV7-8,TRBJ1-2,CASSLGTGGNYGYTF
TRBV2,TRBJ2-5,CATPRTSGLQETQYF